These 23 T cell receptor beta chains share one sample of origin, sequenced in a study of cytomegalovirus exposure and HLA in healthy donors. The PCR was carried out with 60 Vbeta primers and 13 Jbeta primers. The protocol was immunoSEQ multiplex PCR, while the TCRdb copy is restricted to in-frame clones and leaves out a portion. This sample carries approximately 130,000 clones, around 77% of them seen once, and the ten largest clones take roughly 1.2%. Sequencing was done on a sample of PBMCs. The receptors were sampled from a man aged 50 or older in good health and CMV-seronegative.

The J gene is TRBJ1-2, the V gene TRBV5-1; TRBD1 aligns across 11 bases. The CDR3 is 16 amino acids. The junction had 8 bases not matched to a gene; V was cut back by 1 base and J by 6 bases. Germline assignment: CDR1 SGHRS and CDR2 YFSETQ. The CDR3 coding sequence is TGCGCCAGCAGCTTGACCCCCGGGACAGGGGGAAATGGCTACACCTTC. This gives the protein CASSLTPGTGGNGYTF. Combining the CDR3 with reference TRBV5-1 and TRBJ1-2 gives the whole variable domain KAGVTQTPRYLIKTRGQQVTLSCSPISGHRSVSWYQQTPGQGLQFLFEYFSETQRNKGNFPGRFSGRQFSNSRSEMNVSTLELGDSALYLCASSLTPGTGGNGYTFGSGTRLTVV.

The chain links TRBV30 to TRBJ2-1; D might be TRBD2 (6 bases). This CDR3 is built from 17 residues. In germline, CDR1 is GTSNPN, CDR2 SVGIG (reference sequence). Trimming removed 1 base at V and 2 bases at J, with 18 bases between. The chain's CDR3 is CAWSDLKGSGTYNEQFF. CDR3 nucleotide sequence: TGTGCCTGGAGTGATCTGAAGGGTAGCGGAACCTACAATGAGCAGTTCTTC.

V usage is TRBV29-1 and J usage is TRBJ1-1; 12 bases are a match to TRBD1. The junction had 5 bases not matched to a gene; V was cut back by 7 bases and J by 11 bases. There are 11 residues in the CDR3. Germline loops: CDR1 SQVTM, CDR2 ANQGSEA. The CDR3 loop reads CSGTGQGAAFF. The CDR3, as DNA: TGCAGCGGAACGGGACAGGGGGCCGCTTTCTTT.

The J gene is TRBJ1-5, the V gene TRBV30; 7 nucleotides line up with TRBD1. J gave up 9 bases and V 5 bases, and 7 bases lay outside the gene matches. The CDR3 has 12 amino acids. Looked up from germline, CDR1 is GTSNPN and CDR2 is SVGIG (reference sequence). The CDR3 loop is CAWGTASGPQHF. The CDR3 DNA is TGTGCCTGGGGGACAGCGAGTGGGCCCCAGCATTTT.

The rearrangement joins TRBV7-6 to TRBJ2-1; 14 bases align to TRBD2. V lost 1 base to trimming and J lost 11 bases; unmatched junction nucleotides: 7. Germline V lookup: CDR1 SGHVS, CDR2 FNYEAQ. The CDR3 loop spans 16 amino acids. The CDR3 loop is CASSLEETSGRGKQFF. For the CDR3, the DNA is TGTGCCAGCAGCTTAGAAGAGACTAGCGGGAGGGGTAAGCAGTTCTTC.

This clone was recorded only once. This chain joins TRBV7-8 and TRBJ1-5, with 9 bases aligning to TRBD1. The junction had 2 bases not matched to a gene; V was cut back by 5 bases and J by 0 bases. The CDR3 covers 15 residues. The germline V gene has CDR1 SGHVS and CDR2 FQNEAQ. CDR3 residues: CASSVGQGSNQPQHF. In DNA form, the CDR3 reads TGTGCCAGCAGCGTGGGACAGGGTAGCAATCAGCCCCAGCATTTT.

The chain is built from TRBV7-3 and TRBJ2-2; D remains unclear. Germline CDR1 is SGHTA and CDR2 is FQGTGA. Trimming cost V 5 bases and J 6 bases, with 10 bases left between them. This CDR3 is built from 13 residues. The CDR3 loop is CASSLGGAGELFF. For the CDR3, the DNA is TGTGCCAGCAGCCTGGGTGGAGCCGGGGAGCTGTTTTTT.

The chain has TRBV28 and TRBJ2-5, with TRBD1 identical over 8 bases. In germline, CDR1 is MDHEN, CDR2 SYDVKM. The length of the CDR3 is 16 residues. The V gene end was trimmed by 7 bases and the J gene end by 4 bases; junction bases not matched to a gene: 14. This chain's CDR3 is CASTGSAGGRRETQYF. The CDR3 DNA is TGTGCCAGCACCGGGTCGGCAGGGGGCCGGAGAGAGACCCAGTACTTC.

This chain joins TRBV5-1 and TRBJ2-1, with 10 bases fitting TRBD2. V lost 2 bases, J lost 8 bases, and 7 bases stayed unmatched. Germline assignment: CDR1 SGHRS and CDR2 YFSETQ. The CDR3 has 15 amino acids. CDR3 nucleotide sequence: TGCGCCAGCAGCTTTACGTCTAGCGGGAGTGATGAGCAGTTCTTC. Amino acids: CASSFTSSGSDEQFF. Full variable domain (outside the CDR3, taken from reference TRBV5-1 and TRBJ2-1): KAGVTQTPRYLIKTRGQQVTLSCSPISGHRSVSWYQQTPGQGLQFLFEYFSETQRNKGNFPGRFSGRQFSNSRSEMNVSTLELGDSALYLCASSFTSSGSDEQFFGPGTRLTVL.

The chain is built from TRBV7-6 and TRBJ2-7; tentatively, D is TRBD1 (5 bases). The CDR3 extends over 13 amino acids. The germline V gene has CDR1 SGHVS and CDR2 FNYEAQ. The V gene lost 2 bases and the J gene lost 6 bases, with 11 bases spanning the gap. The CDR3 coding sequence is TGTGCCAGCAGCTTATCAGCAGGGTTCGAGCAGTACTTC. It is translated as CASSLSAGFEQYF.

The gene calls are TRBV11-2 and TRBJ2-4; 7 positions match TRBD2. Trimming took 5 bases from V and 3 from J; bases not matched to a gene: 10. The CDR3 runs 16 residues. The V gene's germline CDR1 is SGHAT and CDR2 FQNNGV. The CDR3 is CASSRGERSYKNIQYF. CDR3 DNA: TGTGCCAGCAGCCGGGGGGAGCGGAGCTACAAAAACATTCAGTACTTC.

The V and J genes are TRBV5-1 and TRBJ1-1; 10 bases line up with TRBD1. V gave up 6 bases and J gave up 3 bases; unmatched junction bases: 5. The CDR3 length is 14 residues. Germline CDR1 is SGHRS and CDR2 is YFSETQ. The CDR3 nucleotides are TGCGCCAGCACCCCGGGACAGGGGTACACTGAAGCTTTCTTT. Translation: CASTPGQGYTEAFF.

The chain recombines TRBV11-2 with TRBJ2-1; D might be TRBD1 (6 bases). This CDR3 region has 14 residues. The V gene's germline CDR1 is SGHAT and CDR2 FQNNGV. V lost 2 bases and J lost 2, with 7 bases in between. In DNA, the CDR3 is TGTGCCAGCAGCTTAAACAGGGCCTACAATGAGCAGTTCTTC. Its translation: CASSLNRAYNEQFF.

This clone appeared a single time. This CDR3 reads CASSLFGTSGANVLTF. DNA of the CDR3: TGTGCCAGCAGCTTGTTCGGTACTTCTGGGGCCAACGTCCTGACTTTC. V gene TRBV5-8 combines with J gene TRBJ2-6; D not certain. Germline V gives CDR1 SGHTS, CDR2 YDEGEE. V lost 1 base and J lost 1, with 9 bases in between. The CDR3 runs 16 residues.

The genes are TRBV7-2 and TRBJ1-2; perhaps TRBD1 as D (5 bases). CDR3 size: 13 residues. CDR1 is SGHTA and CDR2 is FQGNSA in the germline V gene. Trimming stripped 2 bases from V and 3 bases from J, with 7 bases between. CDR3 DNA: TGTGCCAGCAGCTTATTCAGGGACTATGGCTACACCTTC. It is translated as CASSLFRDYGYTF.

CDR3: CASSLREGTLLNQPQHF. As DNA, the CDR3 is TGTGCCAGCAGTTTACGGGAGGGCACCCTCCTCAATCAGCCCCAGCATTTT. This chain joins TRBV28 and TRBJ1-5; D unresolved. This CDR3 comprises 17 residues. With 2 bases removed from V and 3 bases from J, the gap between germline ends came to 17 bases. CDR1 is MDHEN, CDR2 SYDVKM, per germline.

V is TRBV6-6 and J is TRBJ1-5; 7 nucleotides line up with TRBD1. Germline trimming cut 6 bases from V and 3 bases from J; bases unmatched to any gene: 5. Germline values: CDR1 MNHNY, CDR2 SVGAGI (reference sequence). CDR3 length: 14 amino acids. CDR3 bases: TGTGCCAGCAGAGGGACAGACTACAATCAGCCCCAGCATTTT. It specifies CASRGTDYNQPQHF.

With regard to this clone: A read error may produce the germline difference seen at one junction end. This chain joins TRBV30 and TRBJ2-5; D uncertain. The CDR3 sequence is 11 residues long. The germline CDR1 and CDR2 sequences are GTSNPN and SVGIG (reference sequence). The CDR3 sequence is CAWTNGASLNF. CDR3 DNA: TGTGCCTGGACCAACGGAGCGTCGCTTAACTTC. Complete variable domain (other parts from reference TRBV30 and TRBJ2-5): SQTIHQWPATLVQPVGSPLSLECTVEGTSNPNLYWYRQAAGRGLQLLFYSVGIGQISSEVPQNLSASRPQDRQFILSSKKLLLSDSGFYLCAWTNGASLNFGPGTRLLVL.

The chain recombines TRBV21-1 with TRBJ2-3; no DNA check was done on the table's D call, TRBD2. TRBV21-1 is classified as a pseudogene. The CDR3 runs to 18 residues. CDR3 sequence: CASSKRGASATKTDTQYF. CDR3 coding DNA: TGTGCCAGCAGCAAACGGGGGGCTTCTGCGACCAAGACAGATACGCAGTATTTT.

The gene calls are TRBV27 and TRBJ2-7; 7 bases align to TRBD2. The CDR3 contains 16 residues. Trimming took 2 bases from V and 1 from J; bases not matched to a gene: 8. Germline V CDR1 and CDR2: MNHEY, SMNVEV (reference sequence). The CDR3 DNA sequence: TGTGCCAGCAGTTTAAGATGGGGCGGGAGATCCTACGAGCAGTACTTC. This codes for CASSLRWGGRSYEQYF.

The chain carries TRBV4-1 and TRBJ2-2, with TRBD1 as a possible D gene (5 bases). CDR3 length: 21 residues. CDR1 and CDR2 (germline): MGHRA, YSYEKL. The V end was cut by 0 bases, the J end by 4 bases, with 27 bases between. The CDR3 nucleotides read TGCGCCAGCAGCCAAGATTCGCAGGCTCGGCAGGGCCCTCGACGCACCGGGGAGCTGTTTTTT. Translated, it gives CASSQDSQARQGPRRTGELFF.

The J gene is TRBJ1-6, the V gene TRBV6-5; D is unresolved. This CDR3 region has 14 residues. Germline CDR1 MNHEY, CDR2 SVGAGI. Trimming left V 8 bases short and J 6 bases short, with 14 bases between. CDR3 loop: CASRMSNFNSPLHF. The CDR3 DNA sequence: TGTGCCAGCCGTATGAGCAACTTTAATTCACCCCTCCACTTT.

The sample holds a few counts of this clone. The chain combines TRBV5-1 with TRBJ1-1, with 7 positions matching TRBD1. The CDR3 is 15 amino acids. CDR1 and CDR2 (germline): SGHRS, YFSETQ. Germline trimming cut 3 bases from V and 1 base from J; bases unmatched to any gene: 6. CDR3 sequence: CASSSITGENTEAFF. The CDR3 nucleotides read TGCGCCAGCAGCTCCATTACAGGGGAGAACACTGAAGCTTTCTTT.